These 19 T cell receptor beta chains came from one sample sequenced in a study of T cell changes during pregnancy in multiple sclerosis (dated by TCRdb to about 2019). The receptor library was made with the immunoSEQ multiplex PCR assay. Sourced from immuneACCESS, this table was stored by TCRdb with only in-frame sequences that have V and J called. A share of the clones is absent; for the studies checked, an unresolved V gene accounts for under half, and the remainder has no known explanation. This sample gives about 75,000 clones in total; roughly 94% of them show up just once. The top ten clonotypes cover over 0.12% of the sample. The source was CD4+ T cells from peripheral blood mononuclear cells, collected after pregnancy. Receptors originate from a female donor with multiple sclerosis, enrolled in a pregnancy study.

This chain uses TRBV27 with TRBJ1-3; 7 bases agree with TRBD1. J lost 2 bases, V lost 5 bases, and 12 bases had no gene match. Germline V lookup: CDR1 MNHEY, CDR2 SMNVEV (reference sequence). The CDR3 has 17 residues. CDR3: CASSRGPTPRAGNTIYF. The CDR3 DNA sequence: TGTGCCAGCAGTAGGGGGCCCACTCCAAGGGCTGGAAACACCATATATTTT.

V usage is TRBV21-1 and J usage is TRBJ2-5; the tabulated D call, TRBD1, remains unverified against the DNA. TRBV21-1 is a documented pseudogene. The CDR3 loop spans 15 amino acids. The DNA for the CDR3 is TGTGCCAGCAGCCCCCCGGGACAGGGAGAAGAGACCCAGTACTTC. Amino acids: CASSPPGQGEETQYF.

This sequence joins TRBV9 and TRBJ2-2; weak D call: TRBD2 (5 bases). The ends were cut back, 3 bases at V and 1 base at J, with 16 bases in the middle. The CDR3 length is 17 residues. CDR1 and CDR2 (germline): SGDLS, YYNGEE. This CDR3 reads CASSADVTGGNTGELFF. In DNA form, the CDR3 reads TGTGCCAGCAGCGCAGACGTGACTGGAGGGAACACCGGGGAGCTGTTTTTT.

The sample holds one count of this clone. At one end the junction does not follow the germline gene, possibly because of a read error. This chain uses TRBV5-1 with TRBJ1-2; D remains ambiguous. The CDR3 has 15 residues. Germline CDR1 is SGHRS and CDR2 is YFSETQ. CDR3 amino acids: CASSLGTATALEFAF. The CDR3 DNA follows: TGCGCCAGCAGCTTAGGTACCGCGACCGCCTTGGAGTTCGCCTTC. Full variable domain (rest looked up from reference TRBV5-1 and TRBJ1-2): KAGVTQTPRYLIKTRGQQVTLSCSPISGHRSVSWYQQTPGQGLQFLFEYFSETQRNKGNFPGRFSGRQFSNSRSEMNVSTLELGDSALYLCASSLGTATALEFAFGSGTRLTVV.

Turning to this clone: Compared with germline, one end of the junction differs, possibly owing to a read error. This rearrangement joins TRBV5-3 to TRBJ1-2, with no clear D. TRBV5-3 is noted as an ORF with a role that remains uncertain. The CDR3 extends over 12 amino acids. The CDR3 spells CARSPAQAFIAF. CDR3 sequence (DNA): TGTGCCAGAAGCCCGGCCCAGGCCTTTATCGCCTTC.

Only a few counts were recorded for this clone. V gene TRBV5-8 combines with J gene TRBJ2-2; 7 bases agree with TRBD2. The V segment lost 5 bases and the J segment 5 bases; nucleotides outside the gene matches: 12. This CDR3 comprises 16 residues. Per germline, CDR1 SGHTS and CDR2 YDEGEE. CDR3 loop: CASRSGTGGRTGELFF. In DNA, the CDR3 is TGTGCCAGCAGAAGTGGAACGGGAGGCAGGACCGGGGAGCTGTTTTTT.

This chain links TRBV6-4 with TRBJ2-3; 14 positions match TRBD2. CDR3 length: 15 residues. V shed 6 bases and J 6 bases; nucleotides not matched to a gene: 5. From germline, CDR1 is MRHNA and CDR2 SNTAGT. In DNA form, the CDR3 reads TGTGCCAGCAGCGAGACTAGCGGGAGGGCGGATACGCAGTATTTT. Translated: CASSETSGRADTQYF.

The chain combines TRBV6-1 with TRBJ1-4; 7 bases align to TRBD1. The germline V gene has CDR1 MNHNS and CDR2 SASEGT. The CDR3 extends over 15 amino acids. The V and J ends lost 4 bases and 5 bases, in that order; junction bases with no gene match: 7. The chain's CDR3 is CASSGSTGQNEKLFF. The DNA of the CDR3 is TGTGCCAGCAGTGGTAGTACGGGACAGAATGAAAAACTGTTTTTT.

The rearrangement joins TRBV5-1 to TRBJ2-1, with D perhaps matching TRBD1 (5 bases). In germline, CDR1 is SGHRS, CDR2 YFSETQ. The CDR3 loop spans 14 amino acids. The V and J ends lost 3 bases and 8 bases respectively, with 15 bases between them. The CDR3 coding sequence is TGCGCCAGCAGCTCAAACGCAGGGCCCGATGAGCAGTTCTTC. Translation gives CASSSNAGPDEQFF. Filled out from reference TRBV5-1 and TRBJ2-1, the complete variable domain reads KAGVTQTPRYLIKTRGQQVTLSCSPISGHRSVSWYQQTPGQGLQFLFEYFSETQRNKGNFPGRFSGRQFSNSRSEMNVSTLELGDSALYLCASSSNAGPDEQFFGPGTRLTVL.

CDR3 coding DNA: TGTGCCAGCAGTTATCGGGGGTACGAGCAGTACTTC. It codes for CASSYRGYEQYF. This chain links TRBV6-5 with TRBJ2-7; the D gene is possibly TRBD2 (6 bases). The CDR3 loop spans 12 amino acids. Germline V gene lookup returns CDR1 MNHEY and CDR2 SVGAGI. Trimming removed 3 bases at V and 4 bases at J, with 7 bases between.

CDR3 in amino acids: CASSVPSGKGVYGYTF. The CDR3 coding sequence is TGTGCCAGTAGTGTACCCTCGGGAAAGGGGGTCTATGGCTACACCTTC. The chain uses TRBV19 and TRBJ1-2; maybe TRBD1 (6 bases). The V end was cut by 5 bases, the J end by 4 bases, with 20 bases between. Germline lookup yields CDR1 LNHDA and CDR2 SQIVND (reference sequence). CDR3 length equals 16 residues.

This clone was observed a single time. The chain is built from TRBV18 and TRBJ2-3; the D gene is possibly TRBD1 (6 bases). Germline CDR1 is KGHSH and CDR2 is LQKENI. The CDR3 totals 15 residues. V lost 8 bases and J 2 bases, leaving 17 bases between the germline ends. The CDR3 loop reads CASAALGANTDTQYF. CDR3 DNA sequence: TGTGCCAGCGCGGCATTGGGGGCAAACACAGATACGCAGTATTTT.

This chain connects TRBV9 to TRBJ2-5, with D tentatively TRBD1 (6 bases). The CDR3 covers 17 residues. CDR1 and CDR2 (germline): SGDLS, YYNGEE. The V and J ends lost 0 bases and 4 bases respectively, with 19 bases between them. As DNA, the CDR3 is TGTGCCAGCAGCGTAGCTTCCGACAGAGCCAGGGGAGAGACCCAGTACTTC. It is translated as CASSVASDRARGETQYF.

The V call is TRBV19, the J call TRBJ1-2, with TRBD1 as a possible D gene (5 bases). Germline CDR1 reads LNHDA; CDR2 reads SQIVND (reference sequence). CDR3 size: 16 residues. Trimming shortened V by 3 bases and J by 1 base, and 15 bases separated the two germline ends. CDR3 sequence: CASSIFRQPFNYGYTF. CDR3 DNA sequence: TGTGCCAGTAGTATTTTTAGACAGCCTTTTAACTATGGCTACACCTTC.

The chain carries TRBV5-8 and TRBJ1-4; D gene unclear. CDR3 size: 16 residues. Deletions cut 2 bases from V and 0 bases from J, with 11 bases between. Germline V lookup: CDR1 SGHTS, CDR2 YDEGEE. CDR3 in DNA: TGTGCCAGCAGCTTCAGACTACCTGCAACTAATGAAAAACTGTTTTTT. Protein: CASSFRLPATNEKLFF. Full variable domain (remainder filled in from reference TRBV5-8 and TRBJ1-4): EAGVTQSPTHLIKTRGQQATLRCSPISGHTSVYWYQQALGLGLQFLLWYDEGEERNRGNFPPRFSGRQFPNYSSELNVNALELEDSALYLCASSFRLPATNEKLFFGSGTQLSVL.

The CDR3 sequence is CSARHTNTEAFF. For the CDR3, the DNA is TGCAGCGCGAGGCACACGAACACTGAAGCTTTCTTT. The genes are TRBV29-1 and TRBJ1-1; no definite D call. The germline V and J ends were trimmed by 7 bases and 1 base, with 10 bases remaining between them. CDR1 is SQVTM, CDR2 ANQGSEA, per germline. The CDR3 covers 12 residues.

The rearrangement joins TRBV6-6 to TRBJ1-1, with D perhaps matching TRBD1 (6 bases). Trimming pared 10 bases from V and 4 bases from J, leaving 13 bases between. The CDR3 has 12 amino acids. The germline gives CDR1 MNHNY, CDR2 SVGAGI (reference sequence). Here the CDR3 DNA reads TGTGCCACCGCGAGGGGGGGCACTGAAGCTTTCTTT. This encodes CATARGGTEAFF.

The V gene is TRBV9, the J gene TRBJ1-5; D is unclear. The CDR3 sequence is 16 residues long. Trimming stripped 1 base from V and 2 bases from J, with 13 bases between. The V gene's germline CDR1 is SGDLS and CDR2 YYNGEE. The CDR3 sequence: CASSVIYSIGNQPQHF. The CDR3 DNA sequence: TGTGCCAGCAGCGTAATCTATTCTATTGGCAATCAGCCCCAGCATTTT.

This sequence joins TRBV28 and TRBJ1-1; 8 nucleotides agree with TRBD1. Germline V lookup: CDR1 MDHEN, CDR2 SYDVKM. J gave up 2 bases and V 6 bases, and 5 bases lay outside the gene matches. CDR3 length equals 14 residues. The DNA for the CDR3 is TGTGCCAGCAGCCGGACAGGGCAAAACACTGAAGCTTTCTTT. The encoded protein is CASSRTGQNTEAFF.